The 10 T cell receptor beta chains presented below share a single source sample, sequenced in a study of glioma-infiltrating T cells. Using RNA template, CDR3s of TCR alpha and beta were amplified with iRepertoire arm-PCR. TCRdb independently ran MiXCR on the multiplex PCR reads; one entry per CDR3 protein. The data hold around 350,000 distinct CDR3 sequences, with around 38% observed a single time. Sequencing was performed on glioma tissue, nonneoplastic brain tissue, or PBMCs (not recorded which). The receptors stem from a human donor with low-grade glioma or glioblastoma, undergoing nonglioma brain surgery, or in good health (not recorded which).

The rearrangement joins TRBV6-2 or TRBV6-3 to TRBJ2-1, with TRBD2 identical over 8 bases. V gave up 6 bases and J gave up 8 bases; unmatched junction bases: 12. The CDR3 is made up of 15 amino acids. Germline V gene sequence: CDR1 MNHEY, CDR2 SVGEGT. The CDR3 protein is CASRPPGLAVYEQFF. The CDR3 DNA follows: TGTGCCAGCAGGCCCCCAGGACTAGCTGTGTATGAGCAGTTCTTC.

On this clonotype: The junction departs from germline at one end; a sequencing error may be responsible. This chain connects TRBV6-1 to TRBJ2-1, with TRBD2 matching over 9 bases. The CDR3 totals 16 residues. The germline CDR1 and CDR2 sequences are MNHNS and SASEGT. CDR3 nucleotide sequence: TGTGCCAGCAGGACAAATAGCGGGAGCTCCTACAATGAGCAGTCCTTC. Its translation: CASRTNSGSSYNEQSF.

The chain couples TRBV7-8 to TRBJ2-3, with unresolved D. Germline-derived CDR1 and CDR2 are SGHVS and FQNEAQ. V lost 3 bases and J lost 0, with 7 bases in between. The CDR3 spans 14 residues. The CDR3 sequence is CASSFRRSTDTQYF. The CDR3 DNA follows: TGTGCCAGCAGCTTCAGGAGAAGCACAGATACGCAGTATTTT.

This clonotype was recorded a few times. The gene calls are TRBV19 and TRBJ2-1; 9 nucleotides line up with TRBD1. V lost 7 bases to trimming and J lost 4 bases; unmatched junction nucleotides: 8. Germline V gene lookup returns CDR1 LNHDA and CDR2 SQIVND (reference sequence). This CDR3 has 15 amino acids. In DNA form, the CDR3 reads TGTGCCAGTAACCCTACAGGGGGCGCTTACAATGAGCAGTTCTTC. It specifies CASNPTGGAYNEQFF.

In this sample, this clonotype turned up many times. The chain links TRBV20-1 to TRBJ1-2; perhaps TRBD1 as D (5 bases). Between the trimmed V and J ends, which lost 1 base and 8 bases, there was a span of 14 bases. This CDR3 spans 13 amino acids. Germline V gene lookup returns CDR1 DFQATT and CDR2 SNEGSKA (reference sequence). In nucleotides, the CDR3 is TGCAGTGCTAGAGGAGAAAGGGGTGAGGGCTACACCTTC. Translated, it gives CSARGERGEGYTF.

To note about this clonotype: A read error may be the cause here, since a much bigger clone is one base away. J is TRBJ2-7 and V is TRBV28; a possible D gene is TRBD1 (6 bases). The CDR3 has 14 amino acids. V shed 3 bases and J shed 3 bases, with 12 bases lying between them. The germline CDR1 and CDR2 sequences are MDHEN and SYDVKM. CDR3 DNA sequence: TGTGCCAGCAGTTTCCCAGGGGACCTCTACGAGCAGTACTTC. It encodes CASSFPGDLYEQYF.

This CDR3 is CSAVSRKLTNQPQHF. The CDR3 bases are TGCAGCGCGGTATCCAGAAAACTTACCAATCAGCCCCAGCATTTT. V usage is TRBV29-1 and J usage is TRBJ1-5, with D hard to call. V dropped 7 bases and J dropped 3 bases, with 19 bases sitting between them. This CDR3 is built from 15 residues. CDR1 SQVTM and CDR2 ANQGSEA come from the germline V gene.

This clonotype was observed at least ten times. The chain is built from TRBV4-2 and TRBJ1-5; D is ambiguous. Germline CDR1 is LGHNA and CDR2 is YNFKEQ. The CDR3 runs to 14 residues. V was shortened by 3 bases and J by 0 bases, with 6 bases between the two germline ends. In nucleotides, the CDR3 is TGTGCCAGCAGCCATCGGGGTAGCAATCAGCCCCAGCATTTT. Its translation is CASSHRGSNQPQHF.

This clonotype was found a few times. The chain has TRBV4-3 and TRBJ1-6, with D perhaps matching TRBD1 (5 bases). Trimming pared 0 bases from V and 12 bases from J, leaving 18 bases between. Looked up from germline, CDR1 is LGHNA and CDR2 is YSLEER. The CDR3 covers 16 residues. The DNA for the CDR3 is TGCGCCAGCAGCCAAGATCGACGGGGGTCCCTCTTACCCCTCCACTTT. Its translation is CASSQDRRGSLLPLHF.

J is TRBJ1-3 and V is TRBV7-2, with D maybe TRBD1 (5 bases). The V gene lost 6 bases and the J gene lost 3 bases, with 15 bases spanning the gap. Per germline, CDR1 SGHTA and CDR2 FQGNSA. The CDR3 consists of 15 residues. The CDR3 sequence is CASSSPGTIGNTIYF. Here the CDR3 DNA reads TGTGCCAGCAGTTCACCGGGGACTATTGGAAACACCATATATTTT.